Each of the 9 T cell receptor beta chains below was sequenced from the same sample in a study of T cell repertoires in cytomegalovirus infection. TCRdb used MiXCR to reprocess the reads, holding one entry per CDR3 protein. The sample carries some 800,000 distinct CDR3 sequences, around a third recorded once. No antigen is known for these receptors. This specimen consisted of cultured CD8+ T cells from PBMCs, obtained from culture after CMV antigen stimulation. These receptors were obtained from a human donor in good health (CMV status not recorded). Some clones in this sample may be carry-over from other donors' samples.

This clonotype appeared a few times. The chain recombines TRBV6-5 with TRBJ2-2, with 7 bases lining up with TRBD1. V trimming: 0 bases; J trimming: 4 bases; junction bases outside the gene matches: 8. The CDR3 totals 17 residues. Germline V gives CDR1 MNHEY, CDR2 SVGAGI. CDR3 nucleotides: TGTGCCAGCAGTTACTCGAAGGGCAGGGACAGCACCGGGGAGCTGTTTTTT. It is translated as CASSYSKGRDSTGELFF.

The rearrangement links TRBV6-2 or TRBV6-3 to TRBJ2-5; no clear D. The CDR3 is 12 residues long. Trimming left V 6 bases short and J 4 bases short, with 9 bases between. Germline V gives CDR1 MNHEY, CDR2 SVGEGT. CDR3 loop: CASRDLRETQYF. CDR3 DNA sequence: TGTGCCAGCAGGGATCTCCGAGAGACCCAGTACTTC.

On this clonotype itself: The junction departs from germline at one end; a sequencing error may be responsible. CDR3 coding DNA: TGTGCCAACAGCTTAGCGATGGGACAGGGGTTTACGAGCTCCTACAATGAGCAGTTCTTC. Translated: CANSLAMGQGFTSSYNEQFF. The genes are TRBV7-4 and TRBJ2-1; the match to TRBD1 covers 10 bases. CDR3 length: 20 amino acids. The germline CDR1 and CDR2 sequences are SGHVT and SQSDAQ.

The chain couples TRBV13 to TRBJ2-5, with TRBD1 as a possible D gene (5 bases). V shed 0 bases and J shed 4 bases, with 6 bases lying between them. From germline, CDR1 is PRHDT and CDR2 FYEKMQ (reference sequence). The length of the CDR3 is 13 residues. The chain's CDR3 is CASSLGRAETQYF. The CDR3 DNA sequence: TGTGCCAGCAGCTTAGGCAGGGCAGAGACCCAGTACTTC.

This clonotype was recorded a few times. This chain uses TRBV4-2 with TRBJ2-3, with D possibly TRBD2 on 5 matching bases. The CDR3 spans 18 residues. CDR1 is LGHNA and CDR2 is YNFKEQ in the germline V gene. V shed 1 base and J shed 2 bases, with 19 bases lying between them. The CDR3 bases are TGTGCCAGCAGCCAAGGTAGCGTCCAGGCCGCCTCCACAGATACGCAGTATTTT. This codes for CASSQGSVQAASTDTQYF.

This clonotype occurred a few times. The genes are TRBV4-1 and TRBJ1-1, with 11 bases fitting TRBD1. This CDR3 has 17 amino acids. Trimming removed 2 bases from V and 4 bases from J; junction bases left unmatched: 9. From germline, CDR1 is MGHRA and CDR2 YSYEKL. CDR3: CASSQYGQGAVGTEAFF. The CDR3 nucleotides are TGCGCCAGCAGCCAATACGGACAGGGGGCGGTCGGCACTGAAGCTTTCTTT.

This clonotype has at least ten counts. The chain is built from TRBV7-9 and TRBJ2-3, with D uncertain. Germline loops: CDR1 SEHNR, CDR2 FQNEAQ (reference sequence). CDR3 length: 14 residues. The V end lost 8 bases, the J end lost 2 bases, and 14 bases lay between the germline ends. CDR3 loop: CASPTADDTDTQYF. In DNA form, the CDR3 reads TGTGCCAGCCCTACCGCGGATGACACAGATACGCAGTATTTT.

This clonotype was counted between two and nine times. V gene TRBV10-3 combines with J gene TRBJ2-7, with D hard to call. The germline V gene encodes CDR1 ENHRY and CDR2 SYGVKD. The CDR3 covers 12 residues. V was shortened by 2 bases and J by 3 bases, with 5 bases between the two germline ends. The CDR3 here is CAISEDGYEQYF. The CDR3, as DNA: TGTGCCATCAGTGAGGACGGCTACGAGCAGTACTTC.

This clonotype was recorded a few times. This chain links TRBV14 with TRBJ1-2, with unresolved D. The V end was cut by 4 bases, the J end by 7 bases, with 13 bases between. Germline loops: CDR1 SGHDN, CDR2 FVKESK. The CDR3 runs 13 residues. CDR3 sequence: CASSLVVMAGYTF. The CDR3 DNA is TGTGCCAGCAGCCTTGTGGTCATGGCTGGCTACACCTTC.